A single sample is the source of the 5 T cell receptor beta chains below, sequenced in a study of blood T cell repertoires in COVID-19. Data came from immunoSEQ multiplex PCR; TCRdb stores just in-frame clones and leaves some out. The sample holds around 130,000 clones, roughly four fifths seen once. The sample was peripheral blood. Every receptor here comes from a human donor in a cohort sampled during active COVID-19.

V is TRBV5-1 and J is TRBJ2-2; TRBD2 matches 7 bases. J gave up 0 bases and V 0 bases, and 2 bases lay outside the gene matches. This CDR3 is 16 amino acids long. Germline V gene sequence: CDR1 SGHRS, CDR2 YFSETQ. DNA for the CDR3: TGCGCCAGCAGCTTGGCAGGGAGGGCGAACACCGGGGAGCTGTTTTTT. It is translated as CASSLAGRANTGELFF.

The J gene is TRBJ1-5, the V gene TRBV2; D is ambiguous. The CDR3 consists of 17 residues. The germline gives CDR1 SNHLY, CDR2 FYNNEI. V lost 3 bases to trimming and J lost 3 bases, with 18 bases between them. CDR3 in amino acids: CASSESVWQRYNQPQHF. The DNA of the CDR3 is TGTGCCAGCAGTGAGAGCGTCTGGCAGAGATACAATCAGCCCCAGCATTTT.

V is TRBV5-1 and J is TRBJ1-4; no clear D gene. Per germline, CDR1 SGHRS and CDR2 YFSETQ. This CDR3 spans 15 amino acids. Trimming stripped 3 bases from V and 7 bases from J, with 16 bases between. The CDR3 loop is CASSSSRAGSEKLFF. In DNA form, the CDR3 reads TGCGCCAGCAGCTCGAGTCGCGCGGGAAGTGAAAAACTGTTTTTT.

This rearrangement joins TRBV9 to TRBJ1-2, with TRBD1 as a possible D gene (5 bases). The V and J ends lost 4 bases and 1 base respectively, with 11 bases between them. CDR3 length equals 14 residues. In germline, CDR1 is SGDLS, CDR2 YYNGEE. The CDR3 sequence: CASSTAGRNYGYTF. For the CDR3, the DNA is TGTGCCAGCAGCACTGCGGGGCGTAACTATGGCTACACCTTC. Looking up the rest from reference TRBV9 and TRBJ1-2 gives the full variable domain: DSGVTQTPKHLITATGQRVTLRCSPRSGDLSVYWYQQSLDQGLQFLIQYYNGEERAKGNILERFSAQQFPDLHSELNLSSLELGDSALYFCASSTAGRNYGYTFGSGTRLTVV.

This sequence joins TRBV11-1 and TRBJ1-1; D is unclear. Between the trimmed V and J ends, which lost 5 bases and 4 bases, there was a span of 14 bases. CDR1 and CDR2 (germline): SGHAT, FQDESV (reference sequence). CDR3 size: 14 residues. CDR3 sequence (DNA): TGTGCCAGCAGCCACCTCGGAGTGCGCACTGAAGCTTTCTTT. Its protein is CASSHLGVRTEAFF.